The TCR beta chain under discussion was sequenced for a study of cytomegalovirus exposure and HLA in healthy donors. From germline, CDR1 is KGHSH and CDR2 LQKENI. CDR3 length: 15 residues. The V and J ends lost 3 bases and 1 base respectively, with 12 bases between them. PCR employed 60 Vbeta and 13 Jbeta primers. Repertoires were generated with immunoSEQ multiplex PCR, while TCRdb's copy carries only in-frame clones and drops some. The table includes 120,000 or so clones, about 8.6% detected once. The source of this sequence is a woman aged 40 to 50 in good health and CMV-seropositive. The V gene is TRBV18, the J gene TRBJ1-2; D is uncertain. Source material: PBMCs. CDR3 sequence: CASSPPQSDNYGYTF. The CDR3 nucleotides are TGTGCCAGCTCACCTCCCCAGTCTGATAACTATGGCTACACCTTC.